This T cell receptor (beta chain) was sequenced during a study of T-cell reconstitution after alpha-beta-depleted transplantation in children (dated by TCRdb to the mid-2010s). Study-level background: T-cell immune reconstitution after TCRalphabeta/CD19-depleted allogeneic hematopoietic cell transplantation in children was quantitatively tracked in the study by means of TCR repertoire profiling.

Trimmed from V: 3 bases; trimmed from J: 0 bases; junction bases lacking a gene match: 4. The CDR3 contains 17 residues, cysteine and phenylalanine counted. The DNA shown is the 51-base CDR3, in frame from base 1. Reading the germline V gene gives CDR1 SGHRS and CDR2 YFSETQ. Library generation was performed with PCR. Reads for this sample came from an Illumina HiSeq 2500. TCR libraries were prepared with molecular barcoding, using unique molecular identifiers to normalize TCRbeta repertoire quantification. TCRdb reprocessed the public reads (quality trimming at Q25 with fastp, clone calling with MiXCR) and kept in-frame beta chains. Each entry merges the rows of one CDR3 protein and shows their most common DNA and genes. The sample records around 480,000 distinct CDR3 sequences, 30% to 35% of which are singletons. The ten largest clones take up roughly 2.5% of the sample. A note on this clonotype: It lacks a known antigen. Nothing much larger sits one base from this clone, and base qualities are not available.

Recombination connected TRBV5-1 to TRBJ2-7; 15 bases in the middle match TRBD2. The receptor was isolated from a human donor who donated a stem cell graft to a child with aplastic anemia. The sequencing used PBMCs from the stem cell graft donor, collected from the stem cell graft. The CDR3 sequence is CASSWGTSGRSSYEQYF. The DNA sequence is given as TGCGCCAGCAGCTGGGGGACTAGCGGGAGGAGCTCCTACGAGCAGTACTTC.